The rows below give T cell receptor beta chains drawn from one sample of a study of T cells after yellow fever vaccination. Each CDR3 protein gets one entry after TCRdb re-called the 5' RACE reads with MiXCR. The sample has fewer than 500,000 distinct CDR3 sequences, around 20% seen once. The sample was PBMCs, taken before the yellow fever booster vaccination. These receptors came from a man aged 18 to 35 who received the YFV17D yellow fever vaccine. CDR3s include the opening cysteine and the closing phenylalanine or tryptophan. The D gene is left open where the match is weak. Only part of the rows carry a size: once, few, many, or a class if the clone is expanded.

TRBJ2-1 | . | TRBV10-1 | . | TGCGCCAGCAGTGAGTATTCCAAAACCTACAATGAGCAGTTCTTC | CASSEYSKTYNEQFF
TRBJ1-4 | . | TRBV5-1 | few | TGCGCCAGCAGCTTGGACAACCATGGGGCAGGGGAAAAACTGTTTTTT | CASSLDNHGAGEKLFF
TRBJ1-2 | . | TRBV4-3 | few | TGCGCCAGCAGCCAAGTACGTACCCGTCAAGGCTACACCTTC | CASSQVRTRQGYTF
TRBJ2-4 | . | TRBV27 | few | TGTGCCAGCAGTTTTGAGGGTCCCAAAAACATTCAGTACTTC | CASSFEGPKNIQYF
TRBJ2-3 | TRBD1 | TRBV7-9 | . | TGTGCCAGCAGCTTATTTCAGGGGGCCACAGATACGCAGTATTTT | CASSLFQGATDTQYF
TRBJ2-7 | TRBD1 | TRBV20-1 | . | TGCAGTGCTCCGGGACAGGGTTACGAGCAGTACTTC | CSAPGQGYEQYF
TRBJ2-5 | . | TRBV4-2 | few | TGTGCCAGCAGCCTTTCTCCCGGCAGCCAAGAGACCCAGTACTTC | CASSLSPGSQETQYF
TRBJ1-2 | TRBD1 | TRBV5-1 | few | TGCGCCAGCAGCCTCCGTGGGACAGGGCACGGCTACACCTTC | CASSLRGTGHGYTF
TRBJ2-1 | . | TRBV12-3/TRBV12-4 | . | TGTGCCAGCAGTCCCATACCCTGGGGGGTGAGTGAGCAGTTCTTC | CASSPIPWGVSEQFF
TRBJ2-1 | . | TRBV3-1 | few | TGTGCCAGCAGCCAAGGAGGTAGTAGGGCCAATGAGCAGTTCTTC | CASSQGGSRANEQFF
TRBJ1-5 | . | TRBV7-2 | few | TGTGCCAGCAGCTTATTAGCCAGATATAGCAATCAGCCCCAGCATTTT | CASSLLARYSNQPQHF
TRBJ2-3 | TRBD1 | TRBV29-1 | . | TGCAGCGTTCTTCAGGGGGAAGATACGCAGTATTTT | CSVLQGEDTQYF
TRBJ2-3 | TRBD1 | TRBV13 | . | TGTGCCAGCAGCGCGGACAGGGTTGTCACAGATACGCAGTATTTT | CASSADRVVTDTQYF
TRBJ2-5 | . | TRBV18 | few | TGTGCCAGCTCACCATTAGCTCGCTCCGAGACCCAGTACTTC | CASSPLARSETQYF
TRBJ2-2 | . | TRBV5-5 | . | TGTGCCAGCAGCCCCCTTATTATCGCCGGGGAGCTGTTTTTT | CASSPLIIAGELFF
TRBJ1-5 | . | TRBV6-1 | . | TGTGCCAGCAGTGAATGGGCGGCTGCTGATCAGCCCCAGCATTTT | CASSEWAAADQPQHF
TRBJ2-1 | TRBD2 | TRBV24-1 | . | TGTGCCACCAGTCGGGGTAGCGGGGGGGTCAGGGATGAGCAGTTCTTC | CATSRGSGGVRDEQFF
TRBJ1-5 | . | TRBV7-2 | . | TGTGCCAGCAGCTCAACGGGTTCCCTCAAGGGCAATCAGCCCCAGCATTTT | CASSSTGSLKGNQPQHF
TRBJ2-2 | TRBD2 | TRBV7-8 | . | TGTGCCATCGTCCCGGGGGGAGGGACCGGGGAGCTGTTTTTT | CAIVPGGGTGELFF
TRBJ2-1 | TRBD2 | TRBV30 | . | TGTGCCTGGAGTGTACTTATGGCGGGGGGTTATTCAGAGCAGTTCTTC | CAWSVLMAGGYSEQFF
TRBJ2-7 | TRBD2 | TRBV4-3 | . | TGCGCCAGCAGCCAAGATACGTATCGCGGGGGGGCCTACGAGCAGTACTTC | CASSQDTYRGGAYEQYF
TRBJ2-5 | TRBD2 | TRBV5-6 | few | TGTGCCAGCAGCAATCTAGCGGGGGGCCCATCCCAGTACTTC | CASSNLAGGPSQYF
TRBJ1-6 | TRBD1 | TRBV12-3/TRBV12-4 | . | TGTGCCAGCAGTTTATCAGGGGGCGATTCACCCCTCCACTTT | CASSLSGGDSPLHF
TRBJ2-7 | . | TRBV12-3/TRBV12-4 | many | TGTGCCAGCAGTTTCAGGCCCTTGGACTACGAGCAGTACTTC | CASSFRPLDYEQYF
TRBJ1-2 | . | TRBV27 | . | TGTGCCAGCAGATCATCAGAAGCGCACGGCTACACCTTC | CASRSSEAHGYTF
TRBJ2-1 | . | TRBV5-5 | . | TGTGCCAGCAGCTTGGGACAGGCTTACAATGAGCAGTTCTTC | CASSLGQAYNEQFF
TRBJ2-1 | TRBD1 | TRBV10-3 | few | TGTGCCATCAGTGCGAGCAGGGGGCTGGATGGCAATGAGCAGTTCTTC | CAISASRGLDGNEQFF
TRBJ2-1 | . | TRBV7-2 | few | TGTGCCAGCAGCTTACTAGACCCAGCATACAATGAGCAGTTCTTC | CASSLLDPAYNEQFF
TRBJ1-4 | . | TRBV4-2 | few | TGTGCCAGCAGCCAAGGCCAGGCGGGGGGCGATGAAAAACTGTTTTTT | CASSQGQAGGDEKLFF
TRBJ2-2 | . | TRBV30 | few | TGTGCCTGGACTCGTGACACCGGGGAGCTGTTTTTT | CAWTRDTGELFF
TRBJ2-3 | . | TRBV6-2/TRBV6-3 | few | TGTGCCAGCGGGCATCCTGCCACAGATACGCAGTATTTT | CASGHPATDTQYF
TRBJ2-7 | . | TRBV10-3 | . | TGTGCCATCAGTGAGACCAATACCTACGAGCAGTACTTC | CAISETNTYEQYF
TRBJ2-2 | TRBD1 | TRBV7-6 | many | TGTGCCAGCAGCTCGGGACAGGGGGGCACCGGGGAGCTGTTTTTT | CASSSGQGGTGELFF
TRBJ2-5 | . | TRBV4-2 | . | TGTGCCAGCAGCCGACGGGGGGCCCCACAAGAGACCCAGTACTTC | CASSRRGAPQETQYF
TRBJ2-5 | . | TRBV10-3 | . | TGTGCCATCTCGATTTTCCCAGGGACCCAGTACTTC | CAISIFPGTQYF
TRBJ2-7 | . | TRBV7-6 | many | TGTGCCAGCAGCTTAGATTCGTCAGATACCTACGAGCAGTACTTC | CASSLDSSDTYEQYF
TRBJ2-1 | TRBD2 | TRBV29-1 | few | TGCAGCGTTCGAAGGACGACTAGCGGGGAAAATAATGAGCAGTTCTTC | CSVRRTTSGENNEQFF
TRBJ2-3 | TRBD1 | TRBV7-9 | . | TGTGCCAGCAGCGAAACAGGGGGCAAGCGTGTACCGACAGATACGCAGTATTTT | CASSETGGKRVPTDTQYF
TRBJ2-3 | TRBD2 | TRBV20-1 | few | TGCAGTGCTAGAGCCGGGACTAGCGGGGGAGGCACAGATACGCAGTATTTT | CSARAGTSGGGTDTQYF
TRBJ2-5 | . | TRBV12-3/TRBV12-4 | many | TGTGCCAGCAGTTCAAATAGCGTGGAGACCCAGTACTTC | CASSSNSVETQYF
TRBJ1-1 | . | TRBV28 | . | TGTGCCAGCAGTTTCCACGTAGGGGGACGTACTGAAGCTTTCTTT | CASSFHVGGRTEAFF
TRBJ1-1 | . | TRBV6-6 | . | TGTGCCAGCAGTTCCCTCGTACAAGGCACTGAAGCTTTCTTT | CASSSLVQGTEAFF
TRBJ2-3 | . | TRBV7-6 | few | TGTGCCAGCTCACGGGACGAAAGCACAGATACGCAGTATTTT | CASSRDESTDTQYF
TRBJ2-1 | TRBD2 | TRBV27 | . | TGTGCCAGCAGCGCGGGGGGGAGATCCTACAATGAGCAGTTCTTC | CASSAGGRSYNEQFF
TRBJ1-1 | . | TRBV6-4 | many | TGTGCCAGCAGTGACCAGCCGAACACTGAAGCTTTCTTT | CASSDQPNTEAFF
TRBJ2-3 | . | TRBV6-6 | few | TGTGCCAGCACCCAGGGGCGCACAGATACGCAGTATTTT | CASTQGRTDTQYF
TRBJ1-1 | TRBD1 | TRBV19 | . | TGTGCCAGTACCGCGGGACAGTGGGAGGGGAACACTGAAGCTTTCTTT | CASTAGQWEGNTEAFF
TRBJ2-1 | TRBD1 | TRBV24-1 | . | TGTGCCACCAGTGACAGGGGGTACAATGAGCAGTTCTTC | CATSDRGYNEQFF
TRBJ1-2 | . | TRBV18 | . | TGTGCCAGCTCACCGGGAGCAGGGTACTATGGCTACACCTTC | CASSPGAGYYGYTF
TRBJ2-3 | . | TRBV20-1 | few | TGCAGTGCTAGTCGGCCCCCGCGCTTGGATACGCAGTATTTT | CSASRPPRLDTQYF
TRBJ2-3 | . | TRBV5-1 | . | TGCGCCAGCAGCTTGGACGGGGTCCCGGATACGCAGTATTTT | CASSLDGVPDTQYF
TRBJ2-7 | . | TRBV27 | few | TGTGCCAGCAGTGCACAGGGCCCCCCTTGGGGGGAGCAGTACTTC | CASSAQGPPWGEQYF
TRBJ2-3 | . | TRBV7-3 | few | TGTGCCAGCAGCTTAACTAGCGCCACCACAGATACGCAGTATTTT | CASSLTSATTDTQYF